This T cell receptor (beta chain) was recovered during a study of T cells in Graves' hyperthyroidism and ophthalmopathy (dated by TCRdb to the late 2010s). With respect to the entire study: Peripheral blood samples were taken at initial diagnosis, before any treatment was given. A discovery cohort of about a hundred patients, about 43 with Graves' ophthalmopathy and 57 with stable Graves' hyperthyroidism, was used to find distinguishing TCR V-J signatures. Whether ophthalmopathy could be predicted prospectively was tested in an independent validation cohort made up of 18 to 20 hyperthyroidism patients plus 17 patients who later progressed to ophthalmopathy. The roughly 100 discovery patients were randomly divided into training and test sets at a 7:3 ratio. The study also compared thyroid tissue and blood T-cell repertoires from a handful of Graves' hyperthyroidism patients. Following sampling, methimazole starting at 30 mg daily was given to hyperthyroidism patients, and high-dose intravenous methylprednisolone was given to ophthalmopathy patients. The paper describes TCR Vbeta CDR3 sequencing of fewer than 150 peripheral blood samples, made up of 43 ophthalmopathy patients, 70 to 75 hyperthyroidism patients and 17 progressor patients. Summary of the overall study and its limitations: Most expanded thyroid clonotypes (frequency above 0.001) were also detected in blood, a finding suggesting that blood repertoires may reflect thyroid immune responses. During validation, the model predicted progression to ophthalmopathy a median of approximately 6 months ahead of onset, with approximately 71% sensitivity and 72% to 80% specificity. No statistical method was used to fix the sample size in advance, and group allocation was not hidden from the investigators. In cross-validation, a model built on a 13 V-J signature told ophthalmopathy apart from stable hyperthyroidism with under 90% sensitivity and around 83% specificity, and in testing the same model reached 80%/75%.

The TCR beta CDR3 regions were amplified from RNA transcripts. A first-round RT-PCR of the TCR CDR3 used the HTBI primer set with the Qiagen OneStep RT-PCR kit. A second multiplex PCR round built the libraries, followed by size selection and purification. The libraries were sequenced on an Illumina HiSeq2000 using paired-end 100 bp reads. Per the source publication's procedure: SOAPnuke was used to process the raw data, removing reads that contained adapters or uncalled bases, had a mean Phred below 15, or lacked an exact match to the constant primer or identifier. High-quality paired reads were merged using COPE v1.2.5, and each unique nucleotide sequence was defined as a clonotype. MiTCR v1.1 was used to align clonotypes to the IMGT TRBV, TRBD and TRBJ reference segments. The analysis included only V-J combinations with a frequency above 0.0001, which together covered approximately 99% of the repertoires. The TCS score was defined as the ratio of F50 (clonal expansion) to E x V (chaos), calculated using BLOSUM62-based TCRdist between CDR3 peptides within each V-J. Welch's t-statistics and random forest reduced 500 to 550 V-J features to fewer than 15, which were used in a naive Bayes classifier (R e1071). In TCRdb, the public reads were trimmed at Q25 with fastp and aligned with MiXCR, with productive beta chains retained. One record per CDR3 amino acid sequence lists the most common genes and DNA. TCRdb's processing, not the study's, gives the V and J calls here. This sample is represented by about 410,000 distinct CDR3 sequences; more than 12% of them were singletons. The top ten clonotypes cover about 19% of the sample.

Ophthalmopathy patients had moderately to severely active disease, Clinical Activity Score of at least 3, NOSPECS grade of at least 4, and duration under 3 months. Patients with uncontrolled infections, other autoimmune diseases, pregnancy or lactation were excluded. Clinical symptoms, serum thyroxine and TRAb, thyroid ultrasound, and orbital computed tomography formed the basis for the diagnoses. PBMCs were isolated from more than 8 ml of fresh peripheral blood by Ficoll-Paque density gradient centrifugation. Trizol reagent was used to extract total RNA, and RNA quality was then checked on an Agilent 2100 Bioanalyzer. CDR1 LGHDT and CDR2 YNNKEL were looked up in the germline V gene (reference sequence). CDR3 length: 14 amino acids, cysteine to phenylalanine. Here the CDR3 DNA is all that survives: 42 bases in frame from base 1. Between the V and J ends, shortened by 1 base and 2 bases respectively, the junction contains 7 bases.

The sample holds many counts of this clonotype. It has no known antigen specificity. No base qualities exist here, and no much larger clone lies one base off it. Sequences were obtained from blood. Recombination linked TRBV3-1 to TRBJ2-3; TRBD2 is a weak D gene call, 5 bases matching. This sequence was found in a woman in her twenties or thirties with Graves' ophthalmopathy. Here the CDR3 is given as CASSQAGSTDTQYF. The nucleotides read TGTGCCAGCAGCCAAGCGGGGTCCACAGATACGCAGTATTTT.